This T cell receptor beta chain was identified during a study of CD8+ T cells in alopecia areata. The ends were cut back, 0 bases at V and 11 bases at J, with 13 bases in the middle. Per germline, CDR1 LGHNA and CDR2 YSLEER. The CDR3 extends over 13 amino acids. cDNA prepared by RNA extraction and subsequent reverse transcription served as the template for sequencing. Method: immunoSEQ multiplex PCR; TCRdb's copy keeps in-frame clones and lacks some. Among roughly 150,000 clones listed, around half were seen once. Sequencing used CD8+ T cells sorted from blood, obtained at week 0. The receptor's source is a human donor with alopecia areata. This chain uses TRBV4-3 with TRBJ1-1; D call uncertain. In DNA form, the CDR3 reads TGCGCCAGCAGCCAAGAGGGTGCCCCTTGGGCTTTCTTT. Protein sequence: CASSQEGAPWAFF.